This T cell receptor (beta chain) emerged from a study of CD8+ T cells in alopecia areata. Looking at the study overall: Severity among treated patients was scored by the percentage of scalp area affected.

Treatment indicated: oral pan-JAK inhibitor, 5-10 mg twice daily. Individuals with alopecia areata gave both lesional scalp punch biopsies and peripheral blood for collection. It was cDNA, reverse transcribed from extracted RNA, that served as the sequencing template. Repertoires were generated with immunoSEQ multiplex PCR, while TCRdb's copy carries only in-frame clones and drops some. This table has about 250,000 clones, about 60% appearing once. To note about this clone: Its specificity is not known.

Study-wide findings and caveats: In blood and scalp, many expanded lesional clones persisted during tofacitinib. Researchers say the link of baseline CD8+ expansion to response remains uncertain, with one nonresponder.

V dropped 5 bases and J dropped 0 bases, with 18 bases sitting between them. The CDR3 is made up of 17 amino acids. The germline V gene encodes CDR1 SGHRS and CDR2 YFSETQ. The receptor was derived from a human donor with alopecia areata. The chain recombines TRBV5-1 with TRBJ1-5; possibly TRBD1 for D (5 bases). This material consisted of CD4+ T cells sorted from blood, taken around week 54, from a patient treated with tofacitinib. CDR3 DNA: TGCGCCAGCAGTTCCGCTGTGGGGGGTTATAGCAATCAGCCCCAGCATTTT. This sequence encodes CASSSAVGGYSNQPQHF. The variable domain in full, completed from reference TRBV5-1 and TRBJ1-5, reads KAGVTQTPRYLIKTRGQQVTLSCSPISGHRSVSWYQQTPGQGLQFLFEYFSETQRNKGNFPGRFSGRQFSNSRSEMNVSTLELGDSALYLCASSSAVGGYSNQPQHFGDGTRLSIL.